This TCR beta chain originates from a study of T cell responses to AZD1222 COVID-19 vaccine. Study-level points and caveats: Across spike, vaccine-associated CD4 TCRs were found, dominant at 160-218 and 743-854. Baseline seropositivity characterized only a handful of AZD1222 recipients. Donors, mostly white British, included more females; clonal diversity was possibly underestimated. Rises in breadth and depth of Spike-specific TCRs came after two AZD1222 doses.

Data came from immunoSEQ multiplex PCR; TCRdb stores just in-frame clones and leaves some out. The table records roughly 140,000 clones, 90% to 95% of them present only once. In the case of this clone: Its antigen remains unidentified.

Germline V CDR1 and CDR2: LNHDA, SQIVND (reference sequence). V lost 10 bases and J lost 0; bases outside the gene matches: 10. This CDR3 has 15 residues. This receptor was identified in an adult in good health. The rearrangement links TRBV19 to TRBJ2-3; TRBD2 aligns across 7 bases. The source material was peripheral blood, sampled on day 0 of AZD1222 vaccination. The CDR3 spells CATSWGGGSTDTQYF. In nucleotides, the CDR3 is TGTGCCACATCCTGGGGGGGAGGGAGCACAGATACGCAGTATTTT. Filled out from reference TRBV19 and TRBJ2-3, the complete variable domain reads DGGITQSPKYLFRKEGQNVTLSCEQNLNHDAMYWYRQDPGQGLRLIYYSQIVNDFQKGDIAEGYSVSREKKESFPLTVTSAQKNPTAFYLCATSWGGGSTDTQYFGPGTRLTVL.